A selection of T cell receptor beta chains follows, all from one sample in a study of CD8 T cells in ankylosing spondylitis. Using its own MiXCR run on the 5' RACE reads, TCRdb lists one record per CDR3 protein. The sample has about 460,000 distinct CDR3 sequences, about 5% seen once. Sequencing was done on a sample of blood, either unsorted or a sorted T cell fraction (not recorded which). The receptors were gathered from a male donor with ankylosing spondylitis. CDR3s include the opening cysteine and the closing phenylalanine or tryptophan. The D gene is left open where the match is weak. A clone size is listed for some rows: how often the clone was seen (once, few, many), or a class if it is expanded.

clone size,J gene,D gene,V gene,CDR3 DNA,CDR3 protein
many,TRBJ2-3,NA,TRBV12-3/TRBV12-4,TGTGCCAGCAGTTTAAGCAGGACCCCGCCAGATACGCAGTATTTT,CASSLSRTPPDTQYF
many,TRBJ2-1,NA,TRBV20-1,TGCAGTGCCACTACTTTACGGAGGTACAATGAGCAGTTCTTC,CSATTLRRYNEQFF
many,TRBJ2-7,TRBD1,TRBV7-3,TGTGCCAGCAGCTTAAGGTTCGGGACAGGGACTTCGTGGTCCTACGAGCAGTACTTC,CASSLRFGTGTSWSYEQYF
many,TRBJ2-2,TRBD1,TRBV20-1,TGCAGTGCGAGACAGGGGGCTAATAGGGAGCTGTTTTTT,CSARQGANRELFF
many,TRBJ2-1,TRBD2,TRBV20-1,TGCAGTGCTAGATCCCAGACTAGCGGCGCGGGGGGTGAGCAGTTCTTC,CSARSQTSGAGGEQFF
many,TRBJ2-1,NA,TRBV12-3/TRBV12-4,TGTGCCAGCAGTTTTTTGGGGACGGTAAACAATGAGCAGTTCTTC,CASSFLGTVNNEQFF
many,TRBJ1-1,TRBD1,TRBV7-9,TGTGCCAGCAGCCCACCGGGACAGGGTCTTGCTTTCTTT,CASSPPGQGLAFF
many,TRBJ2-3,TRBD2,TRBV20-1,TGCAGTGCTAGAGATCCCAGTAGCGGGGGGGCCGCCGATACGCAGTATTTT,CSARDPSSGGAADTQYF
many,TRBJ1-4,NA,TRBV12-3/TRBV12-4,TGTGCCAGCAGTAGGCGTGGGGCAGGGGTAAATGAAAAACTGTTTTTT,CASSRRGAGVNEKLFF
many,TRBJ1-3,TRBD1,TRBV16,TGTGCCAGCAGCCGAAGACAGGGTTATGAAAACACCATATATTTT,CASSRRQGYENTIYF
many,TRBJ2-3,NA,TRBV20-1,TGCAGTGCTAGGTTCGGGAGTGCAGATACGCAGTATTTT,CSARFGSADTQYF
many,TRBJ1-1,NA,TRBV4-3,TGCGCCAGCAGCCAACTGACGGGGGGGAGCACTGAAGCTTTCTTT,CASSQLTGGSTEAFF
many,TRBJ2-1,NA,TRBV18,TGTGCCAGCTCACCAGGGGGAAGCAATGAGCAGTTCTTC,CASSPGGSNEQFF
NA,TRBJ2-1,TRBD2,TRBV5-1,TGCGCCAGCAGCCCAACTAGCGGGAGTCTCTACAATGAGCAGTTCTTC,CASSPTSGSLYNEQFF
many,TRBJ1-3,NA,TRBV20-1,TGCAGTGCTGGCTCTGGAAACACCATATATTTT,CSAGSGNTIYF